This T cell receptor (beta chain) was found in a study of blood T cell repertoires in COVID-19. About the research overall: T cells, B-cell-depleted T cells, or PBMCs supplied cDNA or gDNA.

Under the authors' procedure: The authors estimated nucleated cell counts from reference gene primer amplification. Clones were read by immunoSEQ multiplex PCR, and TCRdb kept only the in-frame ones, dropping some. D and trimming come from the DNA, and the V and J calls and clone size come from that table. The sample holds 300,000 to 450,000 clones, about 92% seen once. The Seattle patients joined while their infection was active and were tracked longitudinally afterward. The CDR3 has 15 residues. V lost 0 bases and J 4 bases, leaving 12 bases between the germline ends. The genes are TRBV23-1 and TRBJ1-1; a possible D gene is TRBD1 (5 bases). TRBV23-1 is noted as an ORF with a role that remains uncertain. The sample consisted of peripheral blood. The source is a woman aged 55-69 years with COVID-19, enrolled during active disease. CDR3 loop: CASSQSWGDFTEAFF. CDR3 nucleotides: TGCGCCAGCAGTCAATCTTGGGGCGATTTCACTGAAGCTTTCTTT.